This TCR beta chain came from a study of blood T cell repertoires in COVID-19. Turning to the study itself: Collection of acute and convalescent COVID-19 samples took place in the United States, Italy and Spain. T cells, B-cell-depleted T cells, or PBMCs provided the cDNA or gDNA that served as material.

This CDR3 region has 17 residues. Germline CDR1 reads SGHTS; CDR2 reads YDEGEE. Trimming removed 0 bases from V and 0 bases from J, with 15 bases in between. In the original workflow: Nucleated cell number was recorded as an estimate derived from reference gene primer amplification. Using immunoSEQ multiplex PCR, the repertoire was profiled, and TCRdb retains in-frame clones only, with some absent. V, J and clone size reflect that table, while D and trimming were determined from the DNA. The table has some 370,000 clones, about 89% seen once. The material sequenced was peripheral blood. The origin of this receptor is a man in his forties with acute or convalescent COVID-19. The chain recombines TRBV5-8 with TRBJ1-1; D perhaps matches TRBD1 (5 bases). The DNA of the CDR3 is TGTGCCAGCAGCTTGGTAGTCTCCGGGGGTTTGAACACTGAAGCTTTCTTT. It is translated as CASSLVVSGGLNTEAFF.